This note documents a single TCR beta chain sequence. Its antigen is not known. The sample originates from a study of cytomegalovirus exposure and HLA in healthy donors. Study details: The early release's HLA-typed donors yielded roughly 85 million unique TCRs. Around 81% of around 390 genotyped donors fell in the Caucasian-associated ancestry cluster. Points from the study as a whole: Productive status was seen about 87% or about 30% of the time for most TCR beta V segments in an earlier analysis. While the bulk of TCR sequences proved rare, some public TCRs turned up in many donors.

The PCR contained 60 Vbeta and 13 Jbeta primers. The table came from immunoSEQ multiplex PCR; TCRdb's copy has only in-frame clones and leaves some out. The sample lists 150,000 to 200,000 clones; over 65% were seen once. Germline V gives CDR1 MGHRA, CDR2 YSYEKL. This CDR3 contains 16 residues. V lost 0 bases and J 0 bases, leaving 12 bases between the germline ends. The chain has TRBV4-1 and TRBJ2-7; tentatively, D is TRBD1 (5 bases). This TCR came from a middle-aged woman in good health and CMV-seronegative. Sequences were obtained from PBMCs. CDR3 amino acids: CASSQDSRQGSYEQYF. The CDR3 DNA sequence: TGCGCCAGCAGCCAAGATTCCAGGCAGGGCTCCTACGAGCAGTACTTC.